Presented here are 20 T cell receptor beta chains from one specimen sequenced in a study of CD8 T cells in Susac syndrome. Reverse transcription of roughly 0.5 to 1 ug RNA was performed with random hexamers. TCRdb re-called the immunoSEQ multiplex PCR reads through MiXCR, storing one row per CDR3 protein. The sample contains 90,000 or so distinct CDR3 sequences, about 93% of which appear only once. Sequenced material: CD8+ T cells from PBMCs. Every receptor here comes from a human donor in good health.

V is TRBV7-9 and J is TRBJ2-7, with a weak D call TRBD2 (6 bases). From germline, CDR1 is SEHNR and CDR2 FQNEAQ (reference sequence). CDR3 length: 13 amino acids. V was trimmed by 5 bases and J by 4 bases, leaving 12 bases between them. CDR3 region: CASSTETSYEQYF. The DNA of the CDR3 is TGTGCCAGCAGCACCGAGACTAGTTACGAGCAGTACTTC. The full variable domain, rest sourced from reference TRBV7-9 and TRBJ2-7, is DTGVSQNPRHKITKRGQNVTFRCDPISEHNRLYWYRQTLGQGPEFLTYFQNEAQLEKSRLLSDRFSAERPKGSFSTLEIQRTEQGDSAMYLCASSTETSYEQYFGPGTRLTVT.

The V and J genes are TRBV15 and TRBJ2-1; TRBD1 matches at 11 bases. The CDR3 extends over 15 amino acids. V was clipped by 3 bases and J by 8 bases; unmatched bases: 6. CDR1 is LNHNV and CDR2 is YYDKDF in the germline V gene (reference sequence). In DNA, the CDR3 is TGTGCCACCAGCAGGGACAGGGGGCGCGATGATGAGCAGTTCTTC. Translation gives CATSRDRGRDDEQFF.

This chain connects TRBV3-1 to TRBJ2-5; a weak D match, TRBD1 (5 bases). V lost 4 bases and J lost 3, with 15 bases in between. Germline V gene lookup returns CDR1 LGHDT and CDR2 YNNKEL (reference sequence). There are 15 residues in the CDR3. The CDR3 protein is CASSLINDREETQYF. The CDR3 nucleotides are TGTGCCAGCAGCCTAATAAACGACAGAGAAGAGACCCAGTACTTC.

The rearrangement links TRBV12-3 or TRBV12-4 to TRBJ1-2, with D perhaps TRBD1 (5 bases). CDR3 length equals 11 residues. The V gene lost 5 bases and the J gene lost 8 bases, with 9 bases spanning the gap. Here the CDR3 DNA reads TGTGCCAGCAGTCCAGGGAGGGGCTACACCTTC. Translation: CASSPGRGYTF.

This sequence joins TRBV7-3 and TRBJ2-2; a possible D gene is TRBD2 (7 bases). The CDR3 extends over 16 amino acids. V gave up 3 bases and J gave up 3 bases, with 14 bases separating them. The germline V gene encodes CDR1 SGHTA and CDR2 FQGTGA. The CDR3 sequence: CASSFGGPPDTGELFF. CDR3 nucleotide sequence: TGTGCCAGCAGCTTCGGGGGGCCCCCCGACACCGGGGAGCTGTTTTTT.

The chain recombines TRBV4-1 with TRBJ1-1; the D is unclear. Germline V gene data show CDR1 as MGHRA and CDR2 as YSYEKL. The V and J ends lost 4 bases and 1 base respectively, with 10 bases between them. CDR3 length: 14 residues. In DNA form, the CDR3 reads TGCGCCAGCAGCCCCTTGGAGGGGAACACTGAAGCTTTCTTT. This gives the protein CASSPLEGNTEAFF.

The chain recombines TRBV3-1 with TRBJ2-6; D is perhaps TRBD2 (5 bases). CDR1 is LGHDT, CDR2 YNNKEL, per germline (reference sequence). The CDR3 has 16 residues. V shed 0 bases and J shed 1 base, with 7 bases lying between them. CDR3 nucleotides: TGTGCCAGCAGCCAAGATGAGGGATCTGGGGCCAACGTCCTGACTTTC. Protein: CASSQDEGSGANVLTF.

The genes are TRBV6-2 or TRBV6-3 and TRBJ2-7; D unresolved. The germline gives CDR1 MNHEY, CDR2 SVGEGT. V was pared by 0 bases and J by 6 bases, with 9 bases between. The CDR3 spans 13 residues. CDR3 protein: CASSYSRHIEQYF. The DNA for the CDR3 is TGTGCCAGCAGTTACTCGCGACATATCGAGCAGTACTTC.

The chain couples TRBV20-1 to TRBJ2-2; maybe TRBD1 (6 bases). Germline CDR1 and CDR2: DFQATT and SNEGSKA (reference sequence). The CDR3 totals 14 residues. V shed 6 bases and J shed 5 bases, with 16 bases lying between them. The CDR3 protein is CSARGWTETGELFF. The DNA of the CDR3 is TGCAGTGCACGAGGGTGGACAGAGACCGGGGAGCTGTTTTTT.

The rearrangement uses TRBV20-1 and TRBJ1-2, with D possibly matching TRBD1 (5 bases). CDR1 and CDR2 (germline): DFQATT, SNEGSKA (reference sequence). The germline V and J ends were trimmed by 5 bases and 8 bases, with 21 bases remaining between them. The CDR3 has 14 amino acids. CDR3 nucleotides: TGCAGTGCTCTCATAAGCCAGGGAGGGATAGGCTACACCTTC. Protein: CSALISQGGIGYTF.

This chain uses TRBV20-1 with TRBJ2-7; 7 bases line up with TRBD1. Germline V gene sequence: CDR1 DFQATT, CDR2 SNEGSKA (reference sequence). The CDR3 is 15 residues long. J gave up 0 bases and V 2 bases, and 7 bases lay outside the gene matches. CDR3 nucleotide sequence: TGCAGTGCTAGACAGGGACAGTCCAGCTCCTACGAGCAGTACTTC. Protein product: CSARQGQSSSYEQYF.

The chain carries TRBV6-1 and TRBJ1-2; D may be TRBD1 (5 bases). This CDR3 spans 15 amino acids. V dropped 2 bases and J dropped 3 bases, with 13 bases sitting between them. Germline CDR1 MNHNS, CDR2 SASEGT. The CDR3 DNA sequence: TGTGCCAGCAGTGAAATCGCAGACAGCTACTATGGCTACACCTTC. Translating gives CASSEIADSYYGYTF.

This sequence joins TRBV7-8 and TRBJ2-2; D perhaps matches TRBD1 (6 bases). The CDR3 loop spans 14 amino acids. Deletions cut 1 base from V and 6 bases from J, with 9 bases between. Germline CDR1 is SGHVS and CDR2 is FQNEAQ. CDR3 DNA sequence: TGTGCCAGCAGCTTAGGGGGGCGATCCGGGGAGCTGTTTTTT. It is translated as CASSLGGRSGELFF.

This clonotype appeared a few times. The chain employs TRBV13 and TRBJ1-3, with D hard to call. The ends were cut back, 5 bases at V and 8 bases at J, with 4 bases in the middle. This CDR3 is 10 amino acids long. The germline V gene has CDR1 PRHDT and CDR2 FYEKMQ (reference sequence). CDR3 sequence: CASSLDTIYF. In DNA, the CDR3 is TGTGCCAGCAGCCTAGACACCATATATTTT.

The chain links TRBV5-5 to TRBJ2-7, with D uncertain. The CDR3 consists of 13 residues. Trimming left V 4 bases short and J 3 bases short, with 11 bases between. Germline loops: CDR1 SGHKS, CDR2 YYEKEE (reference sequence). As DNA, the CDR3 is TGTGCCAGCAGCCTATCGTACAACTACGAGCAGTACTTC. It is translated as CASSLSYNYEQYF.

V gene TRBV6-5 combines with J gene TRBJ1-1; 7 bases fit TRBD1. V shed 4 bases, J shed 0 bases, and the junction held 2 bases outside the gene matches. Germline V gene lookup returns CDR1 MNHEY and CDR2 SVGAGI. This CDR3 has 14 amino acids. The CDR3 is CASSLDRMNTEAFF. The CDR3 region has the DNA TGTGCCAGCAGTTTGGACAGGATGAACACTGAAGCTTTCTTT.

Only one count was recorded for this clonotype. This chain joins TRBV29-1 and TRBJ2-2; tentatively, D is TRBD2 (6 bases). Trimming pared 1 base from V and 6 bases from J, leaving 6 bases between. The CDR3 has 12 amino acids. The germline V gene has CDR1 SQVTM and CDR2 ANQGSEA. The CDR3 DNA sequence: TGCAGCGTTGAAGGCGGGGCCGGGGAGCTGTTTTTT. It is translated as CSVEGGAGELFF.

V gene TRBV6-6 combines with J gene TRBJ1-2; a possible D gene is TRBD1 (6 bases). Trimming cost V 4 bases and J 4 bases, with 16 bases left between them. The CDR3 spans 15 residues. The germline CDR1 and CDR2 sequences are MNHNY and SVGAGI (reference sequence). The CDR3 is CASSSPYRELYGYTF. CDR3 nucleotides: TGTGCCAGCAGTTCACCCTACAGGGAACTCTATGGCTACACCTTC.

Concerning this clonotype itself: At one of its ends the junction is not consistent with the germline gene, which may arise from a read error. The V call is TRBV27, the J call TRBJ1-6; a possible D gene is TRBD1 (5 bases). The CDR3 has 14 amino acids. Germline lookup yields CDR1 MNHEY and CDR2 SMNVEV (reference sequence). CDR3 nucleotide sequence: TGTGCCAGCACCCCTTCGGGGGGTAATTCCCCCCTCCACTTT. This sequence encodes CASTPSGGNSPLHF.

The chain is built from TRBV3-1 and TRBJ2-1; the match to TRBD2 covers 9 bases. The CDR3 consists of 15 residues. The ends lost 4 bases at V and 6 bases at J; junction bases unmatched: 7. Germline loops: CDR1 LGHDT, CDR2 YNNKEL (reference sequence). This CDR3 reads CASSLLAGGLNEQFF. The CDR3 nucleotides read TGTGCCAGCAGCCTCCTGGCGGGGGGGCTCAATGAGCAGTTCTTC.